Listed below are T cell receptor beta chains from one sample, sequenced in a study of T-cell reconstitution after alpha-beta-depleted transplantation in children. TCRdb processed the PCR reads anew with MiXCR; each CDR3 protein has one entry. The table lists 90,000 to 100,000 distinct CDR3 sequences, more than 20% of them singletons. Here the sequenced sample was PBMCs, taken before TCRalphabeta/CD19-depleted stem cell transplant. These receptors were obtained from a boy aged 2 to 10 with acute lymphoblastic leukemia, due to receive a stem cell transplant. Both conserved end residues are part of each CDR3. A D gene is named only where the DNA matches it firmly. Not every row has a clone size; where given, it reads once, few, many or a size class.

d_gene,v_gene,abundance,j_gene,CDR3aa,CDR3nt
.,TRBV28,.,TRBJ2-1,CASSLVEGGYNEQFF,TGTGCCAGCAGTCTCGTCGAAGGGGGGTACAATGAGCAGTTCTTC
TRBD2,TRBV20-1,.,TRBJ2-7,CSARDQREGFYEQYF,TGCAGTGCTAGAGATCAACGGGAGGGATTCTACGAGCAGTACTTC
.,TRBV5-4,.,TRBJ1-2,CASSLAGAEAGSSGTF,TGTGCCAGCAGCTTGGCAGGGGCGGAGGCAGGCAGTAGTGGCACCTTC
.,TRBV24-1,few,TRBJ2-5,CATSAGGGQYNVPQETQYF,TGTGCCACCAGTGCTGGGGGGGGACAGTATAACGTTCCTCAAGAGACCCAGTACTTC
.,TRBV18,.,TRBJ2-7,CASSPNGGPGSYEQYF,TGTGCCAGCTCACCAAATGGAGGTCCTGGCTCCTACGAGCAGTACTTC
.,TRBV20-1,once,TRBJ2-3,CSAQTRSTDTQYF,TGCAGTGCCCAGACTAGAAGTACAGATACGCAGTATTTT
.,TRBV7-3,.,TRBJ2-1,CASSLSAGGPNEQFF,TGTGCCAGCAGCTTAAGTGCGGGCGGCCCCAATGAGCAGTTCTTC
.,TRBV3-1,few,TRBJ2-4,CASSQGSVIAKNIQYF,TGTGCCAGCAGCCAAGGGAGCGTTATAGCCAAAAACATTCAGTACTTC
.,TRBV9,few,TRBJ2-3,CASSAGWVTDTQYF,TGTGCCAGCAGCGCAGGGTGGGTAACAGATACGCAGTATTTT
.,TRBV18,.,TRBJ2-2,CASSAQGPHTGELFF,TGTGCCAGCTCCGCTCAGGGACCGCACACCGGGGAGCTGTTTTTT
TRBD1,TRBV6-1,.,TRBJ1-1,CASNLLWTGNTEAFF,TGTGCCAGCAACCTACTCTGGACAGGGAACACTGAAGCTTTCTTT
.,TRBV5-1,many,TRBJ2-1,CASSQSTGNEQFF,TGCGCCAGCAGCCAATCGACAGGCAATGAGCAGTTCTTC
.,TRBV12-3/TRBV12-4,many,TRBJ2-2,CASRLTGTNTGELFF,TGTGCCAGCAGATTAACCGGGACAAACACCGGGGAGCTGTTTTTT
.,TRBV5-1,few,TRBJ2-3,CASSLVGTSTDTQYF,TGCGCCAGCAGCTTGGTAGGGACATCCACAGATACGCAGTATTTT
.,TRBV12-3/TRBV12-4,.,TRBJ2-2,CASSLTGKNTGELFF,TGTGCCAGCAGTTTAACCGGGAAGAACACCGGGGAGCTGTTTTTT
TRBD2,TRBV5-1,few,TRBJ2-5,CASSLALAGGETQYF,TGCGCCAGCAGCTTGGCCCTAGCGGGAGGTGAGACCCAGTACTTC
.,TRBV5-1,.,TRBJ2-3,CASSLVTRTDTQYF,TGCGCCAGCAGCTTGGTCACCCGCACAGATACGCAGTATTTT
.,TRBV7-2,many,TRBJ2-1,CASSLEPGGHYNEQFF,TGTGCCAGCAGCTTAGAACCGGGCGGCCACTACAATGAGCAGTTCTTC
TRBD2,TRBV5-5,few,TRBJ2-2,CASSFLAATGELFF,TGTGCCAGCAGCTTCCTAGCGGCTACCGGGGAGCTGTTTTTT
.,TRBV12-3/TRBV12-4,.,TRBJ2-5,CASRTLGETQYF,TGTGCCAGCAGGACCCTCGGAGAGACCCAGTACTTC
.,TRBV12-3/TRBV12-4,.,TRBJ2-1,CASSRHGNEQFF,TGTGCCAGCAGCAGACATGGAAATGAGCAGTTCTTC
TRBD2,TRBV11-2,.,TRBJ2-1,CASSYRGRADEQFF,TGTGCCAGCAGCTATCGCGGGAGGGCGGATGAGCAGTTCTTC